This T cell receptor (beta chain) originates from a study of identical twins. Whole-study results and caveats: The same donors were not followed; conclusions instead depended on cross-sectional statistical analysis.

Points on this clonotype: Its antigen is not identified.

The germline V gene has CDR1 SGHRS and CDR2 YFSETQ. The CDR3 covers 11 residues. The V end lost 6 bases, the J end lost 5 bases, and 8 bases lay between the germline ends. Template switching added a universal primer binding site, and final cDNA carried unique molecular identifiers. MiXCR was run by TCRdb on the 5' RACE reads, yielding one entry per CDR3 protein. The top ten clones hold 1.5% to 2% of a sample with hundreds of thousands of distinct CDR3 sequences, 5.5% to 6.5% of them seen once. This chain uses TRBV5-1 with TRBJ2-5; unclear D gene. The TCR sequence derives from a man aged 18 to 30 in good health. Input material: naive T cells sorted from blood. The CDR3 DNA reads TGCGCCAGCACCACCGAGGAGACCCAGTACTTC. This encodes CASTTEETQYF.